This TCR beta chain was captured in a study of blood T cells in healthy people across ages. General study points: The unknown donor CMV status may have confounded expanded clonotype changes.

CDR3 length: 15 amino acids. V trimming: 8 bases; J trimming: 7 bases; junction bases outside the gene matches: 12. For this clonotype: Its antigen is unknown.

A sample-barcoded 5' primer and a J-beta primer mix were used in a second PCR of about 7 to 12 cycles. TCRdb independently ran MiXCR on the 5' RACE reads; one entry per CDR3 protein. The sample consists of over a million distinct CDR3 sequences, around 43% of them appearing once. The clonotype was recovered from a woman aged 55-70 years in good health. The genes are TRBV12-3 or TRBV12-4 and TRBJ2-1; TRBD2 matches 9 bases. Sequencing used blood. CDR3 DNA: TGTGCCAGCGGGACTAGCCGGTGGGTTGGGAATGAGCAGTTCTTC. Translated, it gives CASGTSRWVGNEQFF.